Listed below are T cell receptor beta chains from one sample, sequenced in a study of blood T cell repertoires in COVID-19. TCRdb keeps only in-frame clones here, not all; method: immunoSEQ multiplex PCR. The table shows a few hundred thousand clones, with over 75% occurring only once. Sequenced input: PBMCs or T cells enriched from blood (not recorded which). Every receptor here comes from a man under 40 in a cohort exposed to, infected with or recovered from COVID-19 (not recorded which). Each CDR3 is given with its conserved first and last residue. The D gene is left open where the match is weak. Size values are once, few and many counts, or a class for expanded clones, and some rows have none.

J	size	D	V	DNA	CDR3
TRBJ2-7	once	-	TRBV7-3	TGTGCCAGCAGCTTAACTCCCGAGAGGGAGCAGTACTTC	CASSLTPEREQYF
TRBJ2-2	once	-	TRBV5-1	TGCGCCAGCAGAGGGGTAGCGGTGAACACCGGGGAGCTGTTTTTT	CASRGVAVNTGELFF
TRBJ2-5	-	-	TRBV18	TGTGCCAGCTCGCTAGGCCTCCAAGAGACCCAGTACTTC	CASSLGLQETQYF
TRBJ2-2	-	TRBD1	TRBV5-6	TGTGCCAGCAGCTTGTGGGGACAGGGTGTAATAAGCACCGGGGAGCTGTTTTTT	CASSLWGQGVISTGELFF
TRBJ2-7	-	TRBD2	TRBV24-1	TGTGCCACCAGTGATTCCACCGGGACTAGCCTCTACGAGCAGTACTTC	CATSDSTGTSLYEQYF
TRBJ1-3	-	TRBD1	TRBV10-2	TGCGCCAGCACCGGGATGACAGGGTTTGGAAACACCATATATTTT	CASTGMTGFGNTIYF
TRBJ2-5	-	TRBD2	TRBV28	TGTGCCAGCAGTTTACGGCTAGCGGGAGGGCCTCTCCAAGAGACCCAGTACTTC	CASSLRLAGGPLQETQYF
TRBJ2-1	-	-	TRBV12-3/TRBV12-4	TGTGCCAGCAGTTTAGGGGGGGACAATGAGCAGTTCTTC	CASSLGGDNEQFF
TRBJ2-7	-	TRBD2	TRBV13	TGTGCCAGCAGCCCCCGCACTAGCGGGAGGGCCGGCCCTTTCTACGAGCAGTACTTC	CASSPRTSGRAGPFYEQYF
TRBJ2-2	-	TRBD2	TRBV19	TGTGCCAGTAGTAGAGGCGGGAGTGGTGACACCGGGGAGCTGTTTTTT	CASSRGGSGDTGELFF
TRBJ2-1	-	TRBD1	TRBV9	TGTGCCAGCAGCGCCAGGACAGGAGAATCCTACAATGAGCAGTTCTTC	CASSARTGESYNEQFF
TRBJ1-1	-	TRBD1	TRBV11-2	TGTGCCAGCAGCCCGAGACGGACAGGGGTTTGGAGGACTGAAGCTTTCTTT	CASSPRRTGVWRTEAFF
TRBJ1-2	-	-	TRBV18	TGTGCCAGCTCACCACGCGGTCACCATGGCTACACCTTC	CASSPRGHHGYTF
TRBJ2-7	-	TRBD2	TRBV5-1	TGCGCCAGCAGCTTGTCCAGCGGGGGTCAGGGATATGGGCAGTACTTC	CASSLSSGGQGYGQYF
TRBJ2-1	-	TRBD2	TRBV3-1/TRBV3-2	TGTGCCAGCAGCCCTTGGGGAGGCGGGAGAGACAATGAGCAGTTCTTC	CASSPWGGGRDNEQFF
TRBJ1-2	-	TRBD1	TRBV4-1	TGCGCCAGCAGCCAACGACAGGGTACAACCTCTCACTATGGCTACACCTTC	CASSQRQGTTSHYGYTF
TRBJ2-2	-	-	TRBV6-5	TGTGCCAGCAGTTACCCACCGGGACTCGGAGGCGGGGAGCTGTTTTTT	CASSYPPGLGGGELFF
TRBJ2-1	-	TRBD2	TRBV4-3	TGCGCCAGCAGCCAATACTATGGGACGAGCGGGAGTGTGAATGAGCAGTTCTTC	CASSQYYGTSGSVNEQFF
TRBJ1-1	-	-	TRBV7-9	TGTGCCAGCAGCTTACTTCTCGGCCCTCAGGGTGAAGCTTTCTTT	CASSLLLGPQGEAFF
TRBJ2-2	once	TRBD2	TRBV28	TGTGCCAGCAGTTTAAGGTGGCTAGCGGGAGTGCCCCCCGGGGAGCTGTTTTTT	CASSLRWLAGVPPGELFF
TRBJ2-2	-	-	TRBV27	TGTGCCAGCAGTGGCGGGGACCGGGGCACCGGGGAGCTGTTTTTT	CASSGGDRGTGELFF
TRBJ2-2	-	TRBD2	TRBV18	TGTGCCAGCTCAATAAGATCGGCTAGCGGGAGTCAAGGCACCGGGGAGCTGTTTTTT	CASSIRSASGSQGTGELFF
TRBJ1-5	-	-	TRBV5-8	TGTGCCAGCAGCATCCGGGACAACAATCAGCCCCAGCATTTT	CASSIRDNNQPQHF
TRBJ2-1	-	TRBD2	TRBV9	TGTGCCAGCAGCGTTACGGCTAGCGGGGGACACAATGAGCAGTTCTTC	CASSVTASGGHNEQFF
TRBJ1-1	few	-	TRBV27	TGTGCCAGCAGTTACAGGGCGAACACTGAAGCTTTCTTT	CASSYRANTEAFF
TRBJ2-7	-	TRBD1	TRBV7-9	TGTGCCAGCAGCTTAGAGGGACAGGCAGCCTACGAGCAGTACTTC	CASSLEGQAAYEQYF
TRBJ2-1	-	-	TRBV28	TGTGCCAGCACTCTCTTACCGGGAAGGTATGAGCAGTTCTTC	CASTLLPGRYEQFF
TRBJ1-5	-	-	TRBV28	TGTGCCAATCGCCCCGGGGGGAGCAATCAGCCCCAGCATTTT	CANRPGGSNQPQHF
TRBJ2-2	-	-	TRBV12-3/TRBV12-4	TGTGCCAGCAGTTTCGCGGACACCGGGGAGCTGTTTTTT	CASSFADTGELFF
TRBJ2-2	-	TRBD1	TRBV3-1/TRBV3-2	TGTGCCAGCAGCCCGGGACAGCTTTACACCGGGGAGCTGTTTTTT	CASSPGQLYTGELFF
TRBJ1-5	-	-	TRBV2	TGTGCCAGCAAGTCGTGGAGATATAGCAATCAGCCCCAGCATTTT	CASKSWRYSNQPQHF
TRBJ2-3	-	-	TRBV27	TGTGCCAGCAGTTCCAGACTGGGTTTGGATACGCAGTATTTT	CASSSRLGLDTQYF
TRBJ2-7	-	TRBD2	TRBV19	TGTGCCAGTTCTCCTAATTTAGCGGGAGGAGCCGAGCAGTACTTC	CASSPNLAGGAEQYF
TRBJ1-6	-	-	TRBV28	TGTGCCAGCAGTCTCCGTGCCGGGGTCATACTCCACTTT	CASSLRAGVILHF
TRBJ1-1	once	-	TRBV10-2	TGCGCCAGCAGTGAAGTCAGTGAGAACACTGAAGCTTTCTTT	CASSEVSENTEAFF
TRBJ2-3	-	-	TRBV5-1	TGCGCCAGCAGCTTGTCTGATACGCAGTATTTT	CASSLSDTQYF
TRBJ2-5	once	TRBD2	TRBV4-1	TGCGCCAGCAGCCAAGAACTCGAACTAGCGGGAGTAGAGACCCAGTACTTC	CASSQELELAGVETQYF
TRBJ1-2	-	TRBD1	TRBV5-1	TGCGCCAGCAGCTCAGGGGACAGGGGCCATGGCTACACCTTC	CASSSGDRGHGYTF
TRBJ2-7	once	TRBD2	TRBV7-2	TGTGCCAGCGGGGAAGCGGGACGGCTTTTTAGCGGGAGCATCTACGAGCAGTACTTC	CASGEAGRLFSGSIYEQYF
TRBJ2-1	-	TRBD2	TRBV28	TGTGCCAGCAGACGCGTGATGGAACAGCGGGAGGTTGGGGATGAGCAGTTCTTC	CASRRVMEQREVGDEQFF
TRBJ1-2	-	-	TRBV4-3	TGCGCCAGCAGCCAAGTTTTAGGAGGGGCCGGCTACACCTTC	CASSQVLGGAGYTF
TRBJ2-7	-	TRBD1	TRBV5-1	TGCGCCAGCAGCCTGTCACAGGGGTTCGAGCAGTACTTC	CASSLSQGFEQYF
TRBJ2-5	-	-	TRBV6-5	TGTGCCAGCACCCCCAAAGAGACCCAGTACTTC	CASTPKETQYF